The 28 T cell receptor beta chains in this list originate from one sample, sequenced in a study of T cell responses to AZD1222 COVID-19 vaccine. Using immunoSEQ multiplex PCR, the repertoire was profiled, and TCRdb retains in-frame clones only, with some absent. The sample includes 130,000 to 150,000 clones, less than 95% of them seen just once. This sample comprised peripheral blood, obtained on day 0 of AZD1222 vaccination. The receptors stem from an adult in good health.

Comment on this clone: Mismatch with germline at one junction end may stem from a read error. This chain links TRBV7-8 with TRBJ2-2; D ambiguous. CDR1 and CDR2 (germline): SGHVS, FQNEAQ. CDR3 size: 14 residues. The CDR3 spells CASNLGWRTGELFF. The CDR3 DNA follows: TGTGCCAGCAACTTAGGGTGGAGAACCGGGGAGCTGTTTTTT.

The chain joins TRBV7-9 to TRBJ1-2, with D uncertain. The CDR3 consists of 12 residues. Trimming left V 5 bases short and J 2 bases short, with 6 bases between. From germline, CDR1 is SEHNR and CDR2 FQNEAQ (reference sequence). CDR3 protein: CASSTTNYGYTF. The CDR3 coding sequence is TGTGCCAGCAGCACTACAAACTATGGCTACACCTTC.

The rearrangement uses TRBV4-1 and TRBJ2-7; no clear D. CDR1 and CDR2 (germline): MGHRA, YSYEKL. The V end lost 0 bases, the J end lost 6 bases, and 9 bases lay between the germline ends. This CDR3 has 13 residues. The CDR3 sequence is CASSQDGGFEQYF. In DNA form, the CDR3 reads TGCGCCAGCAGCCAAGATGGCGGCTTCGAGCAGTACTTC.

The chain has TRBV5-6 and TRBJ1-5; D possibly corresponds to TRBD1 (6 bases). Germline values: CDR1 SGHDT, CDR2 YYEEEE. The CDR3 extends over 15 amino acids. With 3 bases removed from V and 1 base from J, the gap between germline ends came to 11 bases. The DNA for the CDR3 is TGTGCCAGCAGCTCGACAGGACTAAGCAATCAGCCCCAGCATTTT. This codes for CASSSTGLSNQPQHF.

This clone was seen a single time. The gene calls are TRBV25-1 and TRBJ2-7; tentatively, D is TRBD2 (6 bases). The V end lost 7 bases, the J end lost 2 bases, and 12 bases lay between the germline ends. Germline V gives CDR1 MGHDK, CDR2 SYGVNS. This CDR3 region has 13 residues. CDR3 residues: CASTGTYAYEQYF. In DNA form, the CDR3 reads TGTGCCAGCACTGGGACTTATGCCTACGAGCAGTACTTC.

This chain uses TRBV29-1 with TRBJ1-2; D call uncertain. V was trimmed by 2 bases and J by 3 bases, leaving 10 bases between them. Germline V gene lookup returns CDR1 SQVTM and CDR2 ANQGSEA. This CDR3 contains 13 residues. The CDR3 region is CSVETGKDYGYTF. As DNA, the CDR3 is TGCAGCGTTGAAACTGGAAAGGACTATGGCTACACCTTC.

The chain links TRBV9 to TRBJ2-1; 11 bases align to TRBD2. CDR1 SGDLS and CDR2 YYNGEE come from the germline V gene. Trimming at V came to 4 bases and at J to 8 bases, leaving 5 bases not matched to a gene. This CDR3 is built from 14 residues. CDR3 in amino acids: CASSFTSGGDEQFF. Here the CDR3 DNA reads TGTGCCAGCAGCTTCACTAGCGGGGGCGATGAGCAGTTCTTC.

The CDR3 bases are TGTGCCAGCAGCCGGGGCTACTATGGCTACACCTTC. Its translation is CASSRGYYGYTF. The V call is TRBV11-3, the J call TRBJ1-2, with D possibly TRBD1 on 5 matching bases. Deletions cut 5 bases from V and 3 bases from J, with 7 bases between. This CDR3 has 12 amino acids. In germline, CDR1 is SGHNT, CDR2 YENEEA. Filled out from reference TRBV11-3 and TRBJ1-2, the complete variable domain reads EAGVVQSPRYKIIEKKQPVAFWCNPISGHNTLYWYLQNLGQGPELLIRYENEEAVDDSQLPKDRFSAERLKGVDSTLKIQPAELGDSAVYLCASSRGYYGYTFGSGTRLTVV.

This chain joins TRBV5-1 and TRBJ1-1; D may be TRBD1 (6 bases). Looked up from germline, CDR1 is SGHRS and CDR2 is YFSETQ. The CDR3 sequence is 13 residues long. V was clipped by 7 bases and J by 4 bases, with 14 bases between them. CDR3 amino acids: CASHQGLGTEAFF. Here the CDR3 DNA reads TGCGCCAGCCACCAGGGGTTGGGCACTGAAGCTTTCTTT.

This chain joins TRBV10-1 and TRBJ2-5; the D gene is possibly TRBD2 (5 bases). The germline V gene has CDR1 WNHNN and CDR2 SYGVQD (reference sequence). V was cut by 2 bases and J by 4 bases, with 17 bases left in between. The CDR3 totals 16 residues. In DNA, the CDR3 is TGCGCCAGCAGTGAGGACTTTTCCGGGATAGGAGAGACCCAGTACTTC. Translating gives CASSEDFSGIGETQYF.

This clone was recorded only once. This chain links TRBV11-3 with TRBJ2-7; the match to TRBD2 covers 11 bases. CDR1 and CDR2 from the germline V gene are SGHNT and YENEEA. V trimming: 3 bases; J trimming: 4 bases; junction bases outside the gene matches: 5. The CDR3 spans 15 residues. The DNA for the CDR3 is TGTGCCAGCAGCTTCATCCTAGCGGGGGGATACGAGCAGTACTTC. It yields the protein CASSFILAGGYEQYF.

V is TRBV9 and J is TRBJ2-2; D is uncertain. This CDR3 region has 13 residues. Looked up from germline, CDR1 is SGDLS and CDR2 is YYNGEE. Trimming removed 4 bases from V and 3 bases from J, with 7 bases in between. CDR3 nucleotides: TGTGCCAGCAGCCCCCCGGACACCGGGGAGCTGTTTTTT. It encodes CASSPPDTGELFF.

The chain links TRBV19 to TRBJ2-4; D is ambiguous. The germline V gene encodes CDR1 LNHDA and CDR2 SQIVND (reference sequence). This CDR3 spans 16 amino acids. Between the trimmed V and J ends, which lost 2 bases and 1 base, there was a span of 12 bases. CDR3 in amino acids: CASSIQGKWAKNIQYF. Here the CDR3 DNA reads TGTGCCAGTAGTATACAAGGAAAGTGGGCCAAAAACATTCAGTACTTC.

This chain connects TRBV5-4 to TRBJ2-7, with D unclear. V dropped 2 bases and J dropped 6 bases, with 9 bases sitting between them. Germline CDR1 reads SGHNT; CDR2 reads YYREEE (reference sequence). The CDR3 sequence is 12 residues long. The CDR3 DNA reads TGTGCCAGCAGCTTCGAGGTTGGCGAGCAGTACTTC. Translating gives CASSFEVGEQYF.

V usage is TRBV2 and J usage is TRBJ2-2, with D uncertain. The germline V gene encodes CDR1 SNHLY and CDR2 FYNNEI. The CDR3 totals 14 residues. The V end was cut by 6 bases, the J end by 0 bases, with 8 bases between. CDR3 sequence (DNA): TGTGCCAGCAGGCTGAATTCGAACACCGGGGAGCTGTTTTTT. Translation: CASRLNSNTGELFF.

This rearrangement joins TRBV6-6 to TRBJ1-2, with D hard to call. V was clipped by 2 bases and J by 2 bases, with 6 bases between them. The CDR3 totals 13 residues. Germline CDR1 and CDR2: MNHNY and SVGAGI (reference sequence). CDR3 region: CASSYLENYGYTF. The CDR3 nucleotides read TGTGCCAGCAGTTACCTCGAAAACTATGGCTACACCTTC.

The chain recombines TRBV11-2 with TRBJ1-2; tentatively, D is TRBD1 (5 bases). Per the germline V gene, CDR1 is SGHAT and CDR2 is FQNNGV. V was cut by 1 base and J by 7 bases, with 7 bases left in between. CDR3 length: 12 amino acids. The CDR3 region is CASSLGGSGYTF. DNA for the CDR3: TGTGCCAGCAGCTTAGGGGGCAGTGGCTACACCTTC.

The chain combines TRBV12-5 with TRBJ1-4, with D possibly TRBD1 on 5 matching bases. The CDR3 sequence is 15 residues long. Germline V gene sequence: CDR1 LGHNT, CDR2 FRNRAP. V gave up 6 bases and J gave up 0 bases, with 11 bases separating them. In nucleotides, the CDR3 is TGTGCTAGTGGGGACAAAGAAACAACTAATGAAAAACTGTTTTTT. Protein: CASGDKETTNEKLFF.

This clone was counted a single time. The rearrangement joins TRBV10-2 to TRBJ2-3; 11 positions agree with TRBD1. In germline, CDR1 is WSHSY, CDR2 SAAADI. J gave up 8 bases and V 6 bases, and 10 bases lay outside the gene matches. The CDR3 extends over 15 amino acids. CDR3 sequence reads: CASSGQGAQSVTQYF. CDR3 DNA sequence: TGCGCCAGCAGCGGACAGGGGGCACAGAGTGTTACGCAGTATTTT.

CDR3 amino acids: CASSLRRGGDSYEQYF. The DNA for the CDR3 is TGCGCCAGCAGCTTGCGGAGGGGTGGGGACTCCTACGAGCAGTACTTC. This chain links TRBV5-1 with TRBJ2-7; D might be TRBD2 (6 bases). The CDR3 extends over 16 amino acids. Germline V CDR1 and CDR2: SGHRS, YFSETQ. Trimming left V 1 base short and J 0 bases short, with 14 bases between.

V and J are TRBV7-2 and TRBJ2-5, with D perhaps matching TRBD1 or TRBD2 (5 bases each). Germline CDR1 reads SGHTA; CDR2 reads FQGNSA. The CDR3 has 13 amino acids. V was clipped by 5 bases and J by 0 bases, with 7 bases between them. This CDR3 is CASSGTHQETQYF. The CDR3, as DNA: TGTGCCAGCAGCGGGACCCACCAAGAGACCCAGTACTTC.

This chain connects TRBV5-6 to TRBJ2-6; 7 nucleotides match TRBD1. From germline, CDR1 is SGHDT and CDR2 YYEEEE. There are 17 residues in the CDR3. Trimming removed 6 bases from V and 0 bases from J; junction bases left unmatched: 9. CDR3 residues: CASTTGTDNSGANVLTF. Written as DNA, the CDR3 is TGTGCCAGCACCACCGGGACAGACAACTCTGGGGCCAACGTCCTGACTTTC.

This chain uses TRBV6-5 with TRBJ1-5; 9 nucleotides line up with TRBD1. The length of the CDR3 is 15 residues. Germline V gene sequence: CDR1 MNHEY, CDR2 SVGAGI. The ends lost 0 bases at V and 7 bases at J; junction bases unmatched: 4. CDR3 in amino acids: CASSYSRTGDQPQHF. The DNA of the CDR3 is TGTGCCAGCAGTTACTCGAGGACAGGGGACCAGCCCCAGCATTTT.

The chain uses TRBV6-5 and TRBJ2-7; 7 positions agree with TRBD1. The J segment lost 4 bases and the V segment lost 7 bases, leaving 10 bases of the junction unmatched. CDR1 is MNHEY and CDR2 is SVGAGI in the germline V gene. The CDR3 has 14 amino acids. The CDR3 bases are TGTGCCAGCAAAGCACAGGGGAATAATTACGAGCAGTACTTC. Its translation: CASKAQGNNYEQYF.

The V gene is TRBV6-5, the J gene TRBJ2-1, with unresolved D. The V end was cut by 4 bases, the J end by 5 bases, with 12 bases between. The CDR3 is 14 amino acids. The germline V gene has CDR1 MNHEY and CDR2 SVGAGI. The CDR3 protein is CASSSDAHNNEQFF. CDR3 sequence (DNA): TGTGCCAGCAGTTCCGACGCCCATAACAATGAGCAGTTCTTC.

The chain uses TRBV28 and TRBJ2-5; D remains ambiguous. CDR1 is MDHEN, CDR2 SYDVKM, per germline. V gave up 7 bases and J gave up 5 bases, with 14 bases separating them. The CDR3 covers 13 residues. CDR3 DNA sequence: TGTGCCAGCACCCCCCGGGTTGGGGAGACCCAGTACTTC. This translates into CASTPRVGETQYF.

This chain links TRBV11-2 with TRBJ1-4, with a tentative D call TRBD1 (6 bases). CDR1 is SGHAT and CDR2 is FQNNGV in the germline V gene. Trimming took 3 bases from V and 8 from J, leaving 22 bases between them. The CDR3 contains 17 residues. Here the CDR3 reads CASSFGLTGIIGEKLFF. CDR3 coding DNA: TGTGCCAGCAGCTTCGGCCTAACAGGGATAATTGGCGAAAAACTGTTTTTT.

The CDR3 DNA reads TGTGCCAGCAGCAAAAGGCGGACACGGATCCTAAATATGAACACTGAAGCTTTCTTT. It specifies CASSKRRTRILNMNTEAFF. The V call is TRBV21-1, the J call TRBJ1-1; whether TRBD1, the table's D call, matches the DNA was not checked. TRBV21-1 is a pseudogene locus. The CDR3 is made up of 19 amino acids.